A selection of T cell receptor beta chains follows, all from one sample in a study of blood T cell repertoires in COVID-19. TCRdb's table, derived via immunoSEQ multiplex PCR, lists solely in-frame clones and lacks some. Found here are 70,000 to 90,000 clones, 80% to 95% of them singletons; the top ten hold around 7%. The sample was peripheral blood. These receptors were obtained from a human donor in a cohort sampled during active COVID-19. CDR3s include the opening cysteine and the closing phenylalanine or tryptophan. The D gene is left open where the match is weak. Size is omitted from some rows. Given values are once, few, many or a class for expanded clones.

CASSSRGGEGYNEQFF,TGTGCCAGCTCATCCCGAGGGGGGGAAGGCTACAATGAGCAGTTCTTC,TRBV18,TRBJ2-1,once,NA,16
CASSLLTSGVYNEQFF,TGTGCCAGCAGCCTGTTAACTAGCGGGGTTTACAATGAGCAGTTCTTC,TRBV11-3,TRBJ2-1,NA,TRBD2,16
CSASPRAGGLNEQFF,TGCAGCGCCTCACCAAGAGCGGGGGGATTGAATGAGCAGTTCTTC,TRBV29-1,TRBJ2-1,NA,TRBD2,15
CASSESVGPTGANVLTF,TGTGCCAGCAGTGAAAGTGTGGGCCCGACTGGGGCCAACGTCCTGACTTTC,TRBV6-1,TRBJ2-6,NA,NA,17
CASSPLRDRAPGANVLTF,TGTGCCAGCTCACCACTCCGGGACAGGGCTCCTGGGGCCAACGTCCTGACTTTC,TRBV18,TRBJ2-6,NA,TRBD1,18
CASSLNTAEKLFF,TGTGCCAGCAGCTTAAACACAGCTGAAAAACTGTTTTTT,TRBV11-2,TRBJ1-4,NA,NA,13
CASSPERVVTGELFF,TGTGCCAGCAGTCCTGAGCGGGTGGTAACCGGGGAGCTGTTTTTT,TRBV6-5,TRBJ2-2,NA,NA,15
CASSSPLAGITDTQYF,TGTGCCAGCAGCAGCCCACTAGCGGGGATCACAGATACGCAGTATTTT,TRBV5-4,TRBJ2-3,NA,TRBD2,16
CASSLGPSGGQETQYF,TGCGCCAGCAGCTTGGGGCCTAGCGGGGGCCAAGAGACCCAGTACTTC,TRBV5-1,TRBJ2-5,NA,TRBD2,16
CAISPGTGGRNGYTF,TGTGCCATCAGTCCCGGGACAGGGGGCCGTAATGGCTACACCTTC,TRBV10-3,TRBJ1-2,NA,TRBD1,15
CASSDQRGGALTDTQYF,TGTGCCAGCAGCGACCAACGCGGGGGGGCCCTCACAGATACGCAGTATTTT,TRBV2,TRBJ2-3,NA,TRBD2,17
CASSLVSGEFSYEQYF,TGTGCCAGCAGCTTAGTTTCCGGGGAATTCTCCTACGAGCAGTACTTC,TRBV7-8,TRBJ2-7,few,NA,16
CASSADTGDTGELFF,TGTGCCAGCAGCGCCGACACAGGAGACACCGGGGAGCTGTTTTTT,TRBV5-5,TRBJ2-2,NA,NA,15
CASTGGTVNQPQHF,TGTGCCAGCACGGGGGGCACCGTGAATCAGCCCCAGCATTTT,TRBV6-5,TRBJ1-5,NA,NA,14
CASSLAGGPRNEQFF,TGTGCCAGCAGCTTAGCGGGGGGGCCTCGGAATGAGCAGTTCTTC,TRBV5-8,TRBJ2-1,NA,TRBD2,15
CASSFYGQSTDTQYF,TGTGCCAGCAGCTTTTACGGACAGAGCACAGATACGCAGTATTTT,TRBV11-2,TRBJ2-3,NA,NA,15
CASSVAGSTYEQYF,TGTGCCAGCAGCGTGGCAGGATCCACCTACGAGCAGTACTTC,TRBV9,TRBJ2-7,NA,NA,14
CASSLLSYGYTF,TGTGCCAGCAGTTTATTGAGTTATGGCTACACCTTC,TRBV27,TRBJ1-2,NA,NA,12
CASSSIQGANEKLFF,TGCGCCAGCAGCTCGATACAGGGGGCAAATGAAAAACTGTTTTTT,TRBV5-1,TRBJ1-4,NA,TRBD1,15
CASSLGTVGTEAFF,TGTGCCAGCAGCCTCGGGACAGTTGGCACTGAAGCTTTCTTT,TRBV11-2,TRBJ1-1,NA,TRBD1,14
CASSSLQARDEQFF,TGTGCCAGCAGCTCCCTGCAGGCGCGGGATGAGCAGTTCTTC,TRBV5-6,TRBJ2-1,once,NA,14
CASSLVAGSTDTQYF,TGCGCCAGCAGCTTGGTCGCGGGAAGCACAGATACGCAGTATTTT,TRBV5-1,TRBJ2-3,NA,NA,15
CSVAFRDTEAFF,TGCAGCGTTGCATTCAGGGACACTGAAGCTTTCTTT,TRBV29-1,TRBJ1-1,NA,NA,12
CASSEAQGGAYQETQYF,TGTGCCAGCAGTGAAGCTCAGGGCGGGGCCTACCAAGAGACCCAGTACTTC,TRBV25-1,TRBJ2-5,once,NA,17